Listed below are T cell receptor beta chains from one sample, sequenced in a study of blood T cell repertoires in COVID-19. The method was immunoSEQ multiplex PCR; TCRdb's version includes in-frame clones alone and lacks a portion of them. Found here are under 45,000 clones, 88% of them singletons; the top ten hold roughly 9.8%. The sequenced sample consisted of peripheral blood. The receptors here all came from a human donor in a cohort sampled during active COVID-19. Both conserved end residues are part of each CDR3. D genes are given only for firm matches. Expanded clones are given a class, and other clones once, few, many or no size at all.

clone_size	j_call	d_call	cdr3_length	v_call	cdr3_nt	cdr3_aa
-	TRBJ1-5	-	14	TRBV4-3	TGCGCCAGCAGCCAGTCGTTCCCCGGGCAGCCCCAGCATTTT	CASSQSFPGQPQHF
-	TRBJ2-6	-	17	TRBV27	TGTGCCAGCAGTTCCCAACGGACAGCTCGGGGGGCCAACGTCCTGACTTTC	CASSSQRTARGANVLTF
-	TRBJ1-2	-	12	TRBV7-2	TGTGCCAGCAGCCTTGGGAGCTATGGCTACACCTTC	CASSLGSYGYTF
-	TRBJ2-3	-	14	TRBV18	TGTGCCAGCTCATCGACGGGACTCCCAGATACGCAGTATTTT	CASSSTGLPDTQYF
-	TRBJ1-3	-	16	TRBV7-9	TGTGCCAGCAGCTTCGGAACAGGGTTATCTGGAAACACCATATATTTT	CASSFGTGLSGNTIYF
-	TRBJ2-5	-	14	TRBV5-6	TGTGCCAGCAGCTTGCGGACACGTTTGCCCCGCCAGTACTTC	CASSLRTRLPRQYF
-	TRBJ2-6	-	18	TRBV11-2	TGTGCCAGCAGCTTATACGTTGCAGGAAGCTCTGGGGCCAACGTCCTGACTTTC	CASSLYVAGSSGANVLTF
few	TRBJ2-2	-	15	TRBV5-5	TGTGCCAGCACCCCTACGCGGGGCGACACCGGGGAGCTGTTTTTT	CASTPTRGDTGELFF
-	TRBJ1-2	-	14	TRBV7-2	TGTGCCAGCAGCCCTTACTCATCTACGCGCGGCTACACCTTC	CASSPYSSTRGYTF
-	TRBJ2-7	-	14	TRBV6-5	TGTGCCAGCTGCCCGGGGTGGCAGAACTACGAGCAGTACTTC	CASCPGWQNYEQYF
-	TRBJ2-1	-	17	TRBV18	TGTGCCAGCTCACCAATTCGCCAGGTCAGCTCCTACAATGAGCAGTTCTTC	CASSPIRQVSSYNEQFF
-	TRBJ2-2	TRBD2	15	TRBV10-3	TGTGCCATCAGTGGGACTAGCGAAGGGGCCGGGGAGCTGTTTTTT	CAISGTSEGAGELFF
once	TRBJ2-2	TRBD1	16	TRBV5-8	TGTGCCAGCAGTCCCCGGGGACAGGAGTACACCGGGGAGCTGTTTTTT	CASSPRGQEYTGELFF
-	TRBJ2-3	TRBD2	19	TRBV5-1	TGCGCCAGCAGCTCCAGAATCATTCGACTAGCGGGAAACACAGATACGCAGTATTTT	CASSSRIIRLAGNTDTQYF
-	TRBJ2-2	-	15	TRBV11-2	TGTGCCAGCAGCTTAGCTGCGGGCGGAACTGGGGAGCTGTTTTTT	CASSLAAGGTGELFF
-	TRBJ2-3	-	14	TRBV5-1	TGCGCCAGCAGCTTGCCCCAGGGCACAGATACGCAGTATTTT	CASSLPQGTDTQYF
few	TRBJ2-7	-	15	TRBV30	TGTGCCTGGAGTGTACCGGCTAGCAGTAGGGACGAGCAGTACTTC	CAWSVPASSRDEQYF
-	TRBJ2-5	TRBD1	14	TRBV6-5	TGTGCCAGCAGTCCTCGACAGGGGTTAGAGACCCAGTACTTC	CASSPRQGLETQYF
-	TRBJ2-3	TRBD2	12	TRBV5-8	TGTGCCAGCAGCCCTTGGGGGGGAGGACGGAATTTT	CASSPWGGGRNF
-	TRBJ1-5	-	15	TRBV28	TGTGCCAGCAGTCCGCCCGGACAGCGCAATCAGCCCCAGCATTTT	CASSPPGQRNQPQHF
-	TRBJ2-3	TRBD2	17	TRBV29-1	TGCAGCGTGGCGGGCGGGTTTCCGGGACTAATCACAGATACGCAGTATTTT	CSVAGGFPGLITDTQYF
-	TRBJ1-5	-	15	TRBV7-6	TGTGCCAGCAGCGCCGGACCGGGGGAAAATCAGCCCCAGCATTTT	CASSAGPGENQPQHF
-	TRBJ2-7	-	13	TRBV25-1	TGTGCCAGCAGTGGACTTGACTCCTACGAGCAGTACTTC	CASSGLDSYEQYF
-	TRBJ2-3	TRBD2	16	TRBV5-6	TGTGCCAGCAGCCGTGCACTAGCGGGAGGAGGGAATACGCAGTATTTT	CASSRALAGGGNTQYF
-	TRBJ1-4	-	14	TRBV10-3	TGTGCCATCAGTGAGACAGGGATTTATGAAAAACTGTTTTTT	CAISETGIYEKLFF
-	TRBJ1-1	TRBD1	15	TRBV28	TGTGCCAGCAGTTCCCGACAGGGTGGGAGCACTGAAGCTTTCTTT	CASSSRQGGSTEAFF
few	TRBJ1-1	-	12	TRBV2	TGTGCCAGCGGATCGGTTCCAGGGGAAGCTTTCTTT	CASGSVPGEAFF
-	TRBJ1-1	-	12	TRBV30	TGTGCCTGGATCAAAATGAACACTGAAGCTTTCTTT	CAWIKMNTEAFF
once	TRBJ1-5	TRBD1	15	TRBV19	TGTGCCAGTAGTATAAGCACAGGGGGCTGGCAGCCCCAGCATTTT	CASSISTGGWQPQHF
-	TRBJ2-2	TRBD1	15	TRBV9	TGTGCCAGCAGCGTAGGGACAGGCAACACCGGGGAGCTGTTTTTT	CASSVGTGNTGELFF
-	TRBJ2-7	-	13	TRBV12-3/TRBV12-4	TGTGCCAGCAGCTGGACAGGAGGAGGGGAGCAGTACTTC	CASSWTGGGEQYF
-	TRBJ2-3	-	16	TRBV18	TGTGCCAGCTCACCACGGGGCAGGGGCTTCACAGATACGCAGTATTTT	CASSPRGRGFTDTQYF
-	TRBJ2-1	TRBD1	13	TRBV2	TGTGCCAGCGGACAGGGGAATTACAATGAGCAGTTCTTC	CASGQGNYNEQFF
-	TRBJ1-2	TRBD1	16	TRBV7-9	TGTGCCAGCAGCTCCGGCGTGCGACAGGGCGGCTATGGCTACACCTTC	CASSSGVRQGGYGYTF
-	TRBJ2-2	-	14	TRBV5-1	TGCGCCAGCAGGCTAGCGTTGAACACCGGGGAGCTGTTTTTT	CASRLALNTGELFF
-	TRBJ1-5	-	18	TRBV21-1	TGTGCCAGCAGCAAAGGAAAACAGGGGGCTGTTGGCAATCAGCCCCAGCATTTT	CASSKGKQGAVGNQPQHF
-	TRBJ2-4	-	15	TRBV11-2	TGTGCCAGCAGAGATACAGAGTTGGCCAAAAACATTCAGTACTTC	CASRDTELAKNIQYF
-	TRBJ1-6	TRBD1	15	TRBV19	TGTGCCAGTAGTATACCGGACAGGGATAATTCACCCCTCCACTTT	CASSIPDRDNSPLHF
-	TRBJ1-2	TRBD1	13	TRBV2	TGTGCCAGCAGTCTACAGGGGAGCTATGGCTACACCTTC	CASSLQGSYGYTF
-	TRBJ2-1	TRBD2	15	TRBV11-2	TGTGCCAGCAGCAGTAGCGGGAGGGCCTGGGATGAGCAGTTCTTC	CASSSSGRAWDEQFF
-	TRBJ1-3	-	17	TRBV28	TGTGCCAGCAGCGAGATAAGGGGATGGGGCGTAGGAAACACCATATATTTT	CASSEIRGWGVGNTIYF
-	TRBJ2-3	TRBD2	15	TRBV7-3	TGTGCCAGCAGCCCTCGGGGAGGGAGCACAGATACGCAGTATTTT	CASSPRGGSTDTQYF
-	TRBJ1-5	TRBD1	17	TRBV7-8	TGTGCCAGCAGCTTATCTCGGACAGGGCAAGGGAAACAGCCCCAGCATTTT	CASSLSRTGQGKQPQHF
-	TRBJ2-5	-	12	TRBV19	TGTGCCAGTAGTATAGCCGGGGAGACCCAGTACTTC	CASSIAGETQYF
-	TRBJ1-5	TRBD1	14	TRBV7-8	TGTGCCAGCAGCTTCAGGGGGACCAATCAGCCCCAGCATTTT	CASSFRGTNQPQHF
-	TRBJ2-5	TRBD1	14	TRBV29-1	TGCAGCGTTGGACAACAGGGGGCGCTGGGGACCCAGTACTTC	CSVGQQGALGTQYF
-	TRBJ1-1	-	14	TRBV27	TGTGCCAGCAGGATTGTGGGGGGAAACACTGAAGCTTTCTTT	CASRIVGGNTEAFF
-	TRBJ2-7	-	15	TRBV19	TGTGCCAGTAGTATGGTGGAGGGTAGCTCCTACGAGCAGTACTTC	CASSMVEGSSYEQYF
once	TRBJ1-3	-	13	TRBV3-1/TRBV3-2	TGTGCCAGCAGCCAACGGGGGAGAAACACCATATATTTT	CASSQRGRNTIYF
-	TRBJ2-7	-	16	TRBV2	TGTGCCAGCAGTGAAGTTTCAGGACTAAGAACCTACGAGCAGTACTTC	CASSEVSGLRTYEQYF
-	TRBJ2-3	-	18	TRBV27	TGTGCCAGCAGTTCCCGAATCCGGGCAGGGACTAGCACAGATACGCAGTATTTT	CASSSRIRAGTSTDTQYF
-	TRBJ2-1	-	13	TRBV18	TGTGCCAGCTCACCAACGGCGACTCATGAGCAGTTCTTC	CASSPTATHEQFF
-	TRBJ1-4	-	15	TRBV5-4	TGTGCCAGCAGCTCCCTCGGGTCCACTAATGAAAAACTGTTTTTT	CASSSLGSTNEKLFF
-	TRBJ2-5	-	14	TRBV7-8	TGTGCCAGCAGCCTAAGACACGTCCAAGAGACCCAGTACTTC	CASSLRHVQETQYF
-	TRBJ2-5	-	14	TRBV7-2	TGTGCCAGCAGCTTAGCCAGGCCCCAAGAGACCCAGTACTTC	CASSLARPQETQYF